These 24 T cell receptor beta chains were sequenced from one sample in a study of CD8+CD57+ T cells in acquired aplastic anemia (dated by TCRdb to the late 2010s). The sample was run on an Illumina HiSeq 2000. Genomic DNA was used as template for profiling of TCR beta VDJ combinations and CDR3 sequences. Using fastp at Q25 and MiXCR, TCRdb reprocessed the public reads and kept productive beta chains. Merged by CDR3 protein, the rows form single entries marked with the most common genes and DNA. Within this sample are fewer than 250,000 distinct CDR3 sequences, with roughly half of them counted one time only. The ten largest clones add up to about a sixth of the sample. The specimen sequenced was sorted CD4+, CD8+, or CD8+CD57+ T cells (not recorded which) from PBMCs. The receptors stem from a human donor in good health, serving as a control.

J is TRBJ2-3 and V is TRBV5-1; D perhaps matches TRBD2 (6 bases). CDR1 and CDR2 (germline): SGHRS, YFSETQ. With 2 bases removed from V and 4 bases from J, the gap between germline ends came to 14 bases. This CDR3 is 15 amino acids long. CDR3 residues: CASSLGTGVSDTQYF. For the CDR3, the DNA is TGCGCCAGCAGCTTAGGGACGGGGGTTTCAGATACGCAGTATTTT.

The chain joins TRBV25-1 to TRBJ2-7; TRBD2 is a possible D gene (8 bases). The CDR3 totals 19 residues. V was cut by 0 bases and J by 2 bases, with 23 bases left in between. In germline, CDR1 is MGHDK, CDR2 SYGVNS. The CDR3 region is CASSEYSSGRDSSTYEQYF. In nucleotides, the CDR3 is TGTGCCAGCAGTGAATATAGCTCCGGGAGGGACAGCTCCACCTACGAGCAGTACTTC.

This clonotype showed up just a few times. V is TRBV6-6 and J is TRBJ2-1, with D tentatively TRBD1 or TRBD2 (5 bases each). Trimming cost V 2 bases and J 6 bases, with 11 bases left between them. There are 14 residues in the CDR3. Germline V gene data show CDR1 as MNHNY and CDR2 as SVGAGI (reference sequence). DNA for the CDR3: TGTGCCAGCAGTTACGACCCGGGGCGCAATGAGCAGTTCTTC. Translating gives CASSYDPGRNEQFF.

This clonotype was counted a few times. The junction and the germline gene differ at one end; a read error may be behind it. This CDR3 reads CASSPYSLGTGGVFEQYF. The CDR3 DNA reads as TGTGCCAGCTCACCATACAGCCTAGGGACAGGGGGCGTCTTCGAGCAGTACTTC. The chain employs TRBV10-2 and TRBJ2-7, with 12 bases matching TRBD1. Germline V CDR1 and CDR2: WSHSY, SAAADI. The CDR3 contains 18 residues.

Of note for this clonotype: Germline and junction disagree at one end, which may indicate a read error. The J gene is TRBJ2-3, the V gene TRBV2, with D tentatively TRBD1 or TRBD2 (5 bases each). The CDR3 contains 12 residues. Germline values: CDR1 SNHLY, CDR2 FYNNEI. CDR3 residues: CDSGLPGTTQYF. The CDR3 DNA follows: TGTGACAGCGGACTTCCGGGGACTACGCAGTATTTT.

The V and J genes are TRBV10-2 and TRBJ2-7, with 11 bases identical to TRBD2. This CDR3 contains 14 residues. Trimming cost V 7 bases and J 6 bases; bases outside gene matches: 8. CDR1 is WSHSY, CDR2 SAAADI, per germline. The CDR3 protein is CASNAGLAGSEQYF. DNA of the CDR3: TGCGCCAGCAACGCCGGACTAGCGGGTTCCGAGCAGTACTTC.

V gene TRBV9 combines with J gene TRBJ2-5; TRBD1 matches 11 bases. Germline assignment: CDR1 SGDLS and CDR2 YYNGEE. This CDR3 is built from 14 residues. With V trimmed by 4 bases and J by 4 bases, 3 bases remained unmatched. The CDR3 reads CASSYGTGGETQYF. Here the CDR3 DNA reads TGTGCCAGCAGCTACGGGACAGGGGGAGAGACCCAGTACTTC.

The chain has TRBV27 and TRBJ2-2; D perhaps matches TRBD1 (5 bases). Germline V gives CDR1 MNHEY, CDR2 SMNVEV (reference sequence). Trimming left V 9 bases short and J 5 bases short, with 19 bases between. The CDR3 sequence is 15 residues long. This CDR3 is CASSTQAVYTGELFF. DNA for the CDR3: TGTGCCAGTTCGACACAGGCCGTATATACCGGGGAGCTGTTTTTT.

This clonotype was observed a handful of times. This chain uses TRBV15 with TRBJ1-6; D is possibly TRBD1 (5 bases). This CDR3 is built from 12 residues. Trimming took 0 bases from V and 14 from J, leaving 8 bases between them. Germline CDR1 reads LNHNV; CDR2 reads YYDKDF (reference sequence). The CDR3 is CATSREGPTLHF. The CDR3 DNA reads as TGTGCCACCAGCAGAGAGGGGCCCACCCTCCACTTT.

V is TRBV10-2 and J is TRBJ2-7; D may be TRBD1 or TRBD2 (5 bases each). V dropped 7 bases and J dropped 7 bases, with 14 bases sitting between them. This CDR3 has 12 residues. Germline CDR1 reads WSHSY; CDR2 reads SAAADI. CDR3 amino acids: CASNDGTAEQYF. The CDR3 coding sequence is TGCGCCAGCAACGACGGGACGGCAGAGCAGTACTTC.

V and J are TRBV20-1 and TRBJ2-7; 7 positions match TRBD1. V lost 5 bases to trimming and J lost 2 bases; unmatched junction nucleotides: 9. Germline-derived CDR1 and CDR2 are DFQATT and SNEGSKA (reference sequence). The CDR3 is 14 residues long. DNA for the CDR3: TGCAGTGCTCCTAGACAGGGAGCGACCTACGAGCAGTACTTC. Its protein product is CSAPRQGATYEQYF.

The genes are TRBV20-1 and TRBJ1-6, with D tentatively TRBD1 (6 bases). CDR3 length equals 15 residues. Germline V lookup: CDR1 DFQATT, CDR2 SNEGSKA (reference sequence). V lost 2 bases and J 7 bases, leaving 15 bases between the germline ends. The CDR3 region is CSARTRQVLNSPLHF. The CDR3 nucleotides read TGCAGTGCTAGAACACGACAGGTGTTAAATTCACCCCTCCACTTT.

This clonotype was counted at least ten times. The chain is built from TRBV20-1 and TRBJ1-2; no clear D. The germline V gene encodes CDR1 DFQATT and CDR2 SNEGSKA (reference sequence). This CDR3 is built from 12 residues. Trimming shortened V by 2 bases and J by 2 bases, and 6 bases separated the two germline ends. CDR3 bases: TGCAGTGCTAGAATTCAGAACTATGGCTACACCTTC. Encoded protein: CSARIQNYGYTF.

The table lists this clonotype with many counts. The CDR3 here is CASSLVGTNYGYTF. The CDR3 DNA reads as TGTGCCAGCAGTTTAGTGGGCACAAACTATGGCTACACCTTC. This chain connects TRBV12-3 or TRBV12-4 to TRBJ1-2; the D is unclear. V shed 1 base and J shed 2 bases, with 8 bases lying between them. The CDR3 sequence is 14 residues long.

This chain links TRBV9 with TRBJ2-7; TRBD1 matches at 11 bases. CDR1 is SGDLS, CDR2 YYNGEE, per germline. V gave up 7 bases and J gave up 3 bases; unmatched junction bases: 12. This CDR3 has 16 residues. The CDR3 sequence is CASSPNSGTGGYEQYF. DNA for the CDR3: TGTGCCAGCTCACCGAACTCCGGGACAGGGGGCTACGAGCAGTACTTC. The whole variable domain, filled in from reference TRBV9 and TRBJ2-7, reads DSGVTQTPKHLITATGQRVTLRCSPRSGDLSVYWYQQSLDQGLQFLIQYYNGEERAKGNILERFSAQQFPDLHSELNLSSLELGDSALYFCASSPNSGTGGYEQYFGPGTRLTVT.

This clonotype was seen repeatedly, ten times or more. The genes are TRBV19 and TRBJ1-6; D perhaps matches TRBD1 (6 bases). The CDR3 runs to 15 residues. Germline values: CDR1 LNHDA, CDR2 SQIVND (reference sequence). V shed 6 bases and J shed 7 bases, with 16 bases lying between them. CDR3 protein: CASSLQGGGNSPLHF. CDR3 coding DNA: TGTGCCAGTAGCTTACAGGGTGGAGGGAATTCACCCCTCCACTTT.

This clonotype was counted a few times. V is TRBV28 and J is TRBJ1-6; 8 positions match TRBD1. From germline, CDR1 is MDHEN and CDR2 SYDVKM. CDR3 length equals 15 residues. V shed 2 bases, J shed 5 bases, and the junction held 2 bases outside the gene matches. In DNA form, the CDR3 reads TGTGCCAGCAGTTTAGGGGACAGGAATAATTCACCCCTCCACTTT. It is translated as CASSLGDRNNSPLHF.

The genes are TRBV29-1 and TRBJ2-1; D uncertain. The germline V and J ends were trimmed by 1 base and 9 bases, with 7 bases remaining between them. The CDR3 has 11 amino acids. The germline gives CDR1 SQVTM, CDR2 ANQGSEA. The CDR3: CSVEGVPEQFF. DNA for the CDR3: TGCAGCGTTGAAGGAGTTCCTGAGCAGTTCTTC.

The CDR3 is CAWRGTSGGAGEQYF. CDR3 bases: TGTGCCTGGAGGGGGACTAGCGGGGGGGCGGGGGAGCAGTACTTC. V usage is TRBV7-3 and J usage is TRBJ2-7; 16 positions match TRBD2. The length of the CDR3 is 15 residues. In germline, CDR1 is SGHTA, CDR2 FQGTGA. Trimming at V came to 11 bases and at J to 7 bases, leaving 11 bases not matched to a gene.

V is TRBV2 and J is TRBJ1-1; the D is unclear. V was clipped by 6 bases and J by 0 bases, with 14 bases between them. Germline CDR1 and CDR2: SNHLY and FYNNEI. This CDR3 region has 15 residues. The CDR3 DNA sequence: TGTGCCAGCAGGACTAATGGGGTCATGAACACTGAAGCTTTCTTT. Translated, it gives CASRTNGVMNTEAFF.

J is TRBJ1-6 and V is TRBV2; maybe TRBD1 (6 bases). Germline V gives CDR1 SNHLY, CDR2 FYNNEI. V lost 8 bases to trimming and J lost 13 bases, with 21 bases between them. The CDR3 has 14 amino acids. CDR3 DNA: TGTGCCAGCTTCCTGGACAGATTATTCTCGCCCCTCCACTTT. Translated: CASFLDRLFSPLHF. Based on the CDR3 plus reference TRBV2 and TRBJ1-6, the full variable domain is EPEVTQTPSHQVTQMGQEVILRCVPISNHLYFYWYRQILGQKVEFLVSFYNNEISEKSEIFDDQFSVERPDGSNFTLKIRSTKLEDSAMYFCASFLDRLFSPLHFGNGTRLTVT.

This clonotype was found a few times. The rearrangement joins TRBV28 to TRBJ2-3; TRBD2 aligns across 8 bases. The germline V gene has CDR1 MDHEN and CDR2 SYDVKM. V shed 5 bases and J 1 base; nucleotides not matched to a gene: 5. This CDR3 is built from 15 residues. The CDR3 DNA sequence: TGTGCCAGCAGTCCCCCGGGGGGGCGCACAGATACGCAGTATTTT. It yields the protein CASSPPGGRTDTQYF.

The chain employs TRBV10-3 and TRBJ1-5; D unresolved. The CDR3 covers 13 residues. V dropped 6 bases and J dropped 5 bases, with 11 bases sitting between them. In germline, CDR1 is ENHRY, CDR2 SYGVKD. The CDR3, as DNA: TGTGCCATCAGCTTCGAAGTGGATCAGCCCCAGCATTTT. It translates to CAISFEVDQPQHF.

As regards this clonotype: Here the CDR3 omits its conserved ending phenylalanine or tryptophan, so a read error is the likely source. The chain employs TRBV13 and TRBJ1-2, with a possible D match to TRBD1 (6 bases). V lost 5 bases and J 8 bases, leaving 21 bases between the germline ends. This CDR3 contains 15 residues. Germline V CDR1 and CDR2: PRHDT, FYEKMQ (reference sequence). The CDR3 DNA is TGTGCCAGCAGCCCCCAACAGGGTCCATCGGCGGGCTACACCCTC. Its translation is CASSPQQGPSAGYTL.